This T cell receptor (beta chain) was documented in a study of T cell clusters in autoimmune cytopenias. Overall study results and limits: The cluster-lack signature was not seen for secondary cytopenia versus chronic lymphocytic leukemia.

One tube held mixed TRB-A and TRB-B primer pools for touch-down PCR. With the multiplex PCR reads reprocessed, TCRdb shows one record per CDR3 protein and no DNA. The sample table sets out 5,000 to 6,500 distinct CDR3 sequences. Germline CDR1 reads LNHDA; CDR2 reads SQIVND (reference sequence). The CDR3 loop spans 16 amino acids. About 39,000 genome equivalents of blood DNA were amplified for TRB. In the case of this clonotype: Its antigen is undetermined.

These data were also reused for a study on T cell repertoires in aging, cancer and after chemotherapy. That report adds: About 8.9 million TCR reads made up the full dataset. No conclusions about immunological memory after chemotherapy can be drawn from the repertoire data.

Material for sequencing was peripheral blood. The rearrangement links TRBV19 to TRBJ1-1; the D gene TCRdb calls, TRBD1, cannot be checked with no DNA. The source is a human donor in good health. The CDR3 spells CASSPRTNAMNTEAFF.